The 21 T cell receptor beta chains below come from one sample, sequenced in a study of CD8+CD57+ T cells in acquired aplastic anemia. Genomic DNA constituted the template upon which TCR beta VDJ and CDR3 profiling was performed. MiXCR, run by TCRdb on the reads, gives a single entry per CDR3 protein. The profile covers about 160,000 distinct CDR3 sequences, with 40% to 60% appearing a single time and roughly 30% taken by the ten largest. Those patients picked for sequencing had displayed CD8+CD57+ cell expansion on flow cytometry. The sample was sorted CD4+, CD8+, or CD8+CD57+ T cells (not recorded which) from PBMCs. The receptors shown here come from a human donor with aplastic anemia.

This sequence joins TRBV2 and TRBJ2-1; 13 bases fit TRBD2. The germline V gene has CDR1 SNHLY and CDR2 FYNNEI. This CDR3 is built from 14 residues. The CDR3 DNA follows: TGTGCAGCAACCGGGACTAGCGGGGACAATGAGCAGTTCTTC. Its protein product is CAATGTSGDNEQFF.

V usage is TRBV19 and J usage is TRBJ2-2; D is uncertain. V lost 6 bases, J lost 5 bases, and 7 bases lay in between. The CDR3 is made up of 12 amino acids. Germline lookup yields CDR1 LNHDA and CDR2 SQIVND (reference sequence). As DNA, the CDR3 is TGTGCCAGTAGCACCTTAACCGGGGAGCTGTTTTTT. This codes for CASSTLTGELFF.

The J gene is TRBJ2-7, the V gene TRBV14; D may be TRBD2 (6 bases). CDR3 length equals 15 residues. V gave up 5 bases and J gave up 0 bases, with 14 bases separating them. Germline V gives CDR1 SGHDN, CDR2 FVKESK. In DNA, the CDR3 is TGTGCCAGCAGCTATTACACGGGACTCTCCTACGAGCAGTACTTC. Residues: CASSYYTGLSYEQYF.

This clonotype has ten or more counts. The gene calls are TRBV11-2 and TRBJ2-5; 7 nucleotides match TRBD2. The CDR3 sequence is 14 residues long. Trimming removed 3 bases from V and 3 bases from J; junction bases left unmatched: 4. Per the germline V gene, CDR1 is SGHAT and CDR2 is FQNNGV. The CDR3 here is CASSLSGREETQYF. The CDR3 bases are TGTGCCAGCAGCTTGAGTGGGAGGGAAGAGACCCAGTACTTC.

This clonotype was counted many times. The rearrangement joins TRBV12-3 or TRBV12-4 to TRBJ1-2; D unclear. The CDR3 covers 12 residues. V lost 6 bases, J lost 8 bases, and 13 bases lay in between. The CDR3 DNA sequence: TGTGCCAGCAGCACTATGGTTGGGGGCTACACCTTC. Translated, it gives CASSTMVGGYTF.

This clonotype showed up just once. The genes are TRBV2 and TRBJ1-6; 10 bases align to TRBD1. CDR3 length: 14 amino acids. J gave up 9 bases and V 5 bases, and 4 bases lay outside the gene matches. Germline V lookup: CDR1 SNHLY, CDR2 FYNNEI. CDR3 DNA sequence: TGTGCCAGCAGTAAGAGACAGGGGGCTTCACCCCTCCACTTT. Protein sequence: CASSKRQGASPLHF.

This clonotype occurred many times. This rearrangement joins TRBV12-3 or TRBV12-4 to TRBJ1-2, with D unresolved. V lost 4 bases and J lost 0, with 9 bases in between. The CDR3 length is 14 residues. DNA of the CDR3: TGTGCCAGCAGTTCGGGAGCCGCTAACTATGGCTACACCTTC. Translated, it gives CASSSGAANYGYTF.

The V gene is TRBV29-1, the J gene TRBJ2-5; 10 bases align to TRBD2. V shed 3 bases, J shed 2 bases, and the junction held 3 bases outside the gene matches. In germline, CDR1 is SQVTM, CDR2 ANQGSEA. The CDR3 spans 14 residues. CDR3 DNA: TGCAGCGTTGACCCACTAGCGGGGCAAGAGACCCAGTACTTC. Protein sequence: CSVDPLAGQETQYF.

This clonotype showed up many times. This chain uses TRBV6-5 with TRBJ2-1; no reliable D call. V lost 3 bases and J 5 bases, leaving 2 bases between the germline ends. This CDR3 is 11 amino acids long. From germline, CDR1 is MNHEY and CDR2 SVGAGI. CDR3 sequence: CASSYDNEQFF. DNA for the CDR3: TGTGCCAGCAGTTATGACAATGAGCAGTTCTTC.

This clonotype occurred many times. The V call is TRBV9, the J call TRBJ2-1; D is possibly TRBD2 (6 bases). V lost 0 bases to trimming and J lost 0 bases, with 7 bases between them. Germline CDR1 and CDR2: SGDLS and YYNGEE. This CDR3 comprises 15 residues. The CDR3 DNA reads as TGTGCCAGCAGCGTAGGGGAGGTCTCCTACAATGAGCAGTTCTTC. Its translation is CASSVGEVSYNEQFF.

The chain joins TRBV12-1 to TRBJ2-2; no DNA check was done on the table's D call, TRBD2. TRBV12-1 is reported as a pseudogene. The CDR3 has 15 amino acids. DNA of the CDR3: TGTGCCAGCAGCGCCACAGCGGGAGCGCCCGGGGAGCTGTTTTTT. Encoded protein: CASSATAGAPGELFF.

The V and J genes are TRBV20-1 and TRBJ1-1, with 8 bases lining up with TRBD1. V lost 6 bases, J lost 6 bases, and 6 bases stayed unmatched. The CDR3 totals 12 residues. The germline gives CDR1 DFQATT, CDR2 SNEGSKA (reference sequence). CDR3 region: CSAWDRKAEAFF. The CDR3 DNA reads as TGCAGTGCCTGGGACAGGAAGGCTGAAGCTTTCTTT.

The chain combines TRBV14 with TRBJ1-2, with 8 bases fitting TRBD1. Germline V gene lookup returns CDR1 SGHDN and CDR2 FVKESK. The CDR3 runs to 16 residues. V shed 0 bases and J 5 bases; nucleotides not matched to a gene: 8. The CDR3 region is CASSQDQGASKYGYTF. DNA for the CDR3: TGTGCCAGCAGCCAAGATCAGGGGGCCAGTAAATATGGCTACACCTTC.

On this clonotype: A much more abundant neighbour one base away suggests this may be a read error. The chain joins TRBV19 to TRBJ2-7; tentatively, D is TRBD1 or TRBD2 (7 bases each). V dropped 2 bases and J dropped 3 bases, with 26 bases sitting between them. Per the germline V gene, CDR1 is LNHDA and CDR2 is SQIVND (reference sequence). The CDR3 runs 19 residues. The CDR3 sequence is CASSIRGATRTGQDYEQYF. CDR3 DNA sequence: TGTGCCAGTAGTATACGGGGGGCGACTAGGACAGGACAAGACTACGAGCAGTACTTC.

With respect to this clonotype: This may stem from a read error, because a much larger clone lies one nucleotide away. CDR3 coding DNA: TGTGCCAGTAGTATGTATTCTAGCTGGGCCGGGCCTAAGGACGACGGGGAGCTGTTTTTT. Its translation: CASSMYSSWAGPKDDGELFF. The V call is TRBV19, the J call TRBJ2-2, with D possibly TRBD2 on 5 matching bases. In germline, CDR1 is LNHDA, CDR2 SQIVND (reference sequence). This CDR3 is 20 amino acids long. Trimming cost V 3 bases and J 7 bases, with 30 bases left between them.

This clonotype was picked up many times. V usage is TRBV4-2 and J usage is TRBJ1-5, with 10 positions matching TRBD1. The CDR3 is made up of 15 amino acids. V was pared by 3 bases and J by 4 bases, with 3 bases of the junction left unmatched. Germline V gene data show CDR1 as LGHNA and CDR2 as YNFKEQ. As DNA, the CDR3 is TGTGCCAGCAGCCAGGGGACAGGGGAGAATCAGCCCCAGCATTTT. This translates into CASSQGTGENQPQHF.

Many counts were recorded for this clonotype. This chain links TRBV10-3 with TRBJ2-7, with D possibly being TRBD1 or TRBD2 (5 bases each). The CDR3 runs 15 residues. Trimming removed 3 bases at V and 4 bases at J, with 16 bases between. Germline-derived CDR1 and CDR2 are ENHRY and SYGVKD. CDR3 sequence reads: CAISDPGTPPYEQYF. CDR3 DNA sequence: TGTGCCATCAGTGATCCCGGGACCCCCCCTTACGAGCAGTACTTC.

The chain has TRBV29-1 and TRBJ2-2; a weak D match, TRBD1 (6 bases). Germline CDR1 SQVTM, CDR2 ANQGSEA. The length of the CDR3 is 14 residues. The V and J ends lost 3 bases and 4 bases respectively, with 12 bases between them. CDR3 sequence (DNA): TGCAGCGTTGATGGGGGCGCGGGCACCGGGGAGCTGTTTTTT. Protein: CSVDGGAGTGELFF.

V is TRBV15 and J is TRBJ1-1; TRBD1 might be the D (5 bases). The CDR3 runs 14 residues. The ends were cut back, 10 bases at V and 5 bases at J, with 20 bases in the middle. The V gene's germline CDR1 is LNHNV and CDR2 YYDKDF (reference sequence). DNA of the CDR3: TGTGCCAACGATCCAGAGGGGAGTTTAACTGAAGCTTTCTTT. It is translated as CANDPEGSLTEAFF.

This chain uses TRBV6-5 with TRBJ1-1; D ambiguous. Germline CDR1 reads MNHEY; CDR2 reads SVGAGI. This CDR3 has 13 amino acids. Trimming removed 5 bases at V and 4 bases at J, with 11 bases between. The CDR3 nucleotides read TGTGCCAGCAGTGCTGGTTGGGTCACTGAAGCTTTCTTT. This translates into CASSAGWVTEAFF.

The genes are TRBV24-1 and TRBJ2-7; TRBD1 agrees at 8 bases. This CDR3 has 16 amino acids. V lost 0 bases, J lost 1 base, and 4 bases stayed unmatched. In germline, CDR1 is KGHDR, CDR2 SFDVKD. The DNA for the CDR3 is TGTGCCACCAGTGATTTGCAGGGGACAGGATCCTACGAGCAGTACTTC. Protein: CATSDLQGTGSYEQYF.